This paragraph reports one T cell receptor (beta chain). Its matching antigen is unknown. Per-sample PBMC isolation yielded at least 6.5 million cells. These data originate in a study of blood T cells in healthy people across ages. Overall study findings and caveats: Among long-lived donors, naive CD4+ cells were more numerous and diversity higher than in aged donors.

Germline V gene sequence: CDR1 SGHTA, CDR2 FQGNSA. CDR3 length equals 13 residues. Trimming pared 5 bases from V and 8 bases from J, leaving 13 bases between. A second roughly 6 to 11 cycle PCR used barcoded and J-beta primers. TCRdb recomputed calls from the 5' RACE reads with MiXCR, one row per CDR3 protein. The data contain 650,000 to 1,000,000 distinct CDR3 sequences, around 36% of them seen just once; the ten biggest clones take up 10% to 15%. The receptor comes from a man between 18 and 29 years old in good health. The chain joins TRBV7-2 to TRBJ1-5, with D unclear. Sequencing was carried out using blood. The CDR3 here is CASSKGREEPQHF. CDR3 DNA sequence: TGTGCCAGCAGCAAGGGAAGGGAGGAGCCCCAGCATTTT.